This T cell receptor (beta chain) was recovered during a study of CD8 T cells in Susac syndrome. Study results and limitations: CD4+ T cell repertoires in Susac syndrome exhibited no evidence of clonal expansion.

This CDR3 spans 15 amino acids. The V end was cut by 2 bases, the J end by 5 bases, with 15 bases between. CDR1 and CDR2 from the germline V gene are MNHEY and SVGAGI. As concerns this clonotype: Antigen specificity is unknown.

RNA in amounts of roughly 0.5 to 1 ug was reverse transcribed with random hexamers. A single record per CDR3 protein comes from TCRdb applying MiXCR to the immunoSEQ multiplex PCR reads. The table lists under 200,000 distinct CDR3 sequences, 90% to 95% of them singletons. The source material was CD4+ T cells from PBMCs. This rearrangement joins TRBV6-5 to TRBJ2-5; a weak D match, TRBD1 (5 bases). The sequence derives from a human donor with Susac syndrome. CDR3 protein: CASSYGAGLGETQYF. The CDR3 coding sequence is TGTGCCAGCAGTTACGGGGCAGGGTTGGGGGAGACCCAGTACTTC.